Presented here are 27 T cell receptor beta chains from one specimen sequenced in a study of blood T cells in healthy people across ages. For the second PCR, which ran for about 7 to 11 cycles, a sample-barcoded 5' primer and a J-beta primer mix were used. From the 5' RACE reads, TCRdb called clonotypes with MiXCR, one entry per CDR3 protein. The sample contains around 1,600,000 distinct CDR3 sequences, around 40% of which appear only once. Sample: blood. The receptors stem from a woman under 30 in good health.

The table lists this clonotype with a few counts. The chain employs TRBV6-2 or TRBV6-3 and TRBJ1-1; D perhaps matches TRBD1 (6 bases). The CDR3 is 16 residues long. Trimming cost V 0 bases and J 3 bases, with 14 bases left between them. CDR1 is MNHEY and CDR2 is SVGEGT in the germline V gene. The CDR3 DNA follows: TGTGCCAGCAGTTACTCGGCAGGGGAATGGGACACTGAAGCTTTCTTT. Residues: CASSYSAGEWDTEAFF.

The V call is TRBV5-1, the J call TRBJ2-2; 9 nucleotides align to TRBD1. Trimming took 2 bases from V and 4 from J; bases not matched to a gene: 9. Looked up from germline, CDR1 is SGHRS and CDR2 is YFSETQ. The CDR3 has 17 amino acids. CDR3 sequence reads: CASSLIPGTGTTGELFF. The DNA of the CDR3 is TGCGCCAGCAGCTTAATTCCCGGGACAGGGACCACCGGGGAGCTGTTTTTT.

This clonotype was detected a few times. V usage is TRBV20-1 and J usage is TRBJ2-5; D assignment may be TRBD1 or TRBD2 (6 bases each). The V gene lost 0 bases and the J gene lost 2 bases, with 19 bases spanning the gap. The germline CDR1 and CDR2 sequences are DFQATT and SNEGSKA (reference sequence). CDR3 length: 17 residues. The CDR3 spells CSAREGQYGGGQETQYF. The CDR3 nucleotides are TGCAGTGCTAGAGAGGGACAATACGGGGGAGGTCAAGAGACCCAGTACTTC.

This clonotype was observed a handful of times. V is TRBV6-1 and J is TRBJ1-2; 9 bases are a match to TRBD1. This CDR3 contains 15 residues. V gave up 1 base and J gave up 0 bases; unmatched junction bases: 0. Germline CDR1 MNHNS, CDR2 SASEGT. CDR3 DNA: TGTGCCAGCAGTGAAGACAGGGGGCCTAACTATGGCTACACCTTC. Translating gives CASSEDRGPNYGYTF.

This chain links TRBV4-2 with TRBJ1-1; no clear D. The germline gives CDR1 LGHNA, CDR2 YNFKEQ. V gave up 6 bases and J gave up 1 base, with 9 bases separating them. The CDR3 is made up of 13 amino acids. Here the CDR3 reads CASRQLSNTEAFF. CDR3 sequence (DNA): TGTGCCAGCAGACAACTGTCGAACACTGAAGCTTTCTTT.

This clonotype was seen only a few times. V gene TRBV9 combines with J gene TRBJ2-7; the D call may be TRBD1 or TRBD2 (7 bases each). V lost 0 bases and J 3 bases, leaving 13 bases between the germline ends. Germline assignment: CDR1 SGDLS and CDR2 YYNGEE. CDR3 length equals 15 residues. In nucleotides, the CDR3 is TGTGCCAGCAGCGTAGAGGGAGGGGGCTTCTACGAGCAGTACTTC. Translated, it gives CASSVEGGGFYEQYF. The variable domain in full, completed from reference TRBV9 and TRBJ2-7, reads DSGVTQTPKHLITATGQRVTLRCSPRSGDLSVYWYQQSLDQGLQFLIQYYNGEERAKGNILERFSAQQFPDLHSELNLSSLELGDSALYFCASSVEGGGFYEQYFGPGTRLTVT.

This clonotype was seen a few times. V usage is TRBV29-1 and J usage is TRBJ2-3, with 12 positions matching TRBD2. The V segment lost 5 bases and the J segment 0 bases; nucleotides outside the gene matches: 6. CDR1 and CDR2 (germline): SQVTM, ANQGSEA. The CDR3 consists of 16 residues. As DNA, the CDR3 is TGCAGCGTTAGGGGGACTAGCGGGCTTAGCACAGATACGCAGTATTTT. Its protein is CSVRGTSGLSTDTQYF.

The chain carries TRBV7-9 and TRBJ1-2; D is undetermined. The ends were cut back, 3 bases at V and 10 bases at J, with 21 bases in the middle. Germline assignment: CDR1 SEHNR and CDR2 FQNEAQ (reference sequence). CDR3 size: 15 residues. CDR3 amino acids: CASSFRSIGGRDYTF. CDR3 nucleotide sequence: TGTGCCAGCAGCTTTAGGTCGATAGGCGGAAGGGACTACACCTTC.

The CDR3 DNA reads as TGTGCCAGCAGTTACACCCCGGGTGCTGGGGCCAACGTCCTGACTTTC. It yields the protein CASSYTPGAGANVLTF. V gene TRBV6-5 combines with J gene TRBJ2-6; D remains ambiguous. The V gene lost 2 bases and the J gene lost 2 bases, with 10 bases spanning the gap. The CDR3 contains 16 residues. Germline CDR1 is MNHEY and CDR2 is SVGAGI.

This clonotype has at least ten counts. This chain joins TRBV5-6 and TRBJ1-1; TRBD1 is a possible D gene (6 bases). Germline assignment: CDR1 SGHDT and CDR2 YYEEEE. This CDR3 is 14 amino acids long. With 0 bases removed from V and 4 bases from J, the gap between germline ends came to 10 bases. The chain's CDR3 is CASSLEGGTTEAFF. The CDR3 DNA is TGTGCCAGCAGCTTGGAGGGGGGGACCACTGAAGCTTTCTTT. Complete variable domain (other parts from reference TRBV5-6 and TRBJ1-1): DAGVTQSPTHLIKTRGQQVTLRCSPKSGHDTVSWYQQALGQGPQFIFQYYEEEERQRGNFPDRFSGHQFPNYSSELNVNALLLGDSALYLCASSLEGGTTEAFFGQGTRLTVV.

The chain has TRBV29-1 and TRBJ1-1, with D perhaps matching TRBD1 (5 bases). In germline, CDR1 is SQVTM, CDR2 ANQGSEA. Trimming took off 0 bases at V and 4 bases at J, with 12 bases between the two ends. The CDR3 has 14 amino acids. CDR3 DNA: TGCAGCGTTGAAGATCCAGGGCGGGGCACTGAAGCTTTCTTT. Encoded protein: CSVEDPGRGTEAFF.

The sample holds a few counts of this clonotype. The V and J genes are TRBV12-3 or TRBV12-4 and TRBJ1-1, with 8 positions matching TRBD1. The CDR3 covers 14 residues. V lost 4 bases to trimming and J lost 4 bases; unmatched junction nucleotides: 5. In DNA form, the CDR3 reads TGTGCCAGCAGTTACACAGGGGGGCGCACTGAAGCTTTCTTT. Protein sequence: CASSYTGGRTEAFF.

Concerning this clonotype itself: A junction end diverges from the germline sequence, so it may reflect a read error. The V and J genes are TRBV7-2 and TRBJ1-6, with a weak D call TRBD1 (5 bases). CDR3 length: 15 amino acids. CDR1 SGHTA and CDR2 FQGNSA come from the germline V gene. The CDR3 nucleotides read TGTGCCAGCAGTCGGCAGGGCTCCTATAATTCACCCCCCCACTTT. It yields the protein CASSRQGSYNSPPHF.

This clonotype was seen ten or more times. The chain carries TRBV10-3 and TRBJ2-4, with 9 bases lining up with TRBD1. Trimming cost V 3 bases and J 1 base; bases outside gene matches: 4. CDR3 length: 16 amino acids. The V gene's germline CDR1 is ENHRY and CDR2 SYGVKD. The CDR3 sequence: CAISDGTGRAKNIQYF. The CDR3 region has the DNA TGTGCCATCAGTGATGGGACAGGGAGGGCCAAAAACATTCAGTACTTC.

This sequence joins TRBV4-2 and TRBJ1-5, with a possible D match to TRBD1 (5 bases). Looked up from germline, CDR1 is LGHNA and CDR2 is YNFKEQ. V was clipped by 0 bases and J by 3 bases, with 9 bases between them. This CDR3 is built from 15 residues. CDR3 sequence reads: CASSQDGGNNQPQHF. The CDR3 nucleotides read TGTGCCAGCAGCCAAGATGGGGGGAACAATCAGCCCCAGCATTTT.

This sequence joins TRBV4-1 and TRBJ2-1; the match to TRBD1 covers 9 bases. Germline-derived CDR1 and CDR2 are MGHRA and YSYEKL. Losses at the gene ends were 2 bases for V and 7 bases for J; bases not matched to a gene: 9. The CDR3 is made up of 16 amino acids. The CDR3 protein is CASSQRMTGGRNEQFF. The CDR3 region has the DNA TGCGCCAGCAGCCAACGTATGACAGGGGGTAGGAATGAGCAGTTCTTC.

This clonotype was found many times. With a much larger clone just one base away, this may be a read error. The chain links TRBV29-1 to TRBJ2-5; either TRBD1 or TRBD2 may supply D (5 bases each). Germline values: CDR1 SQVTM, CDR2 ANQGSEA. Trimming took 3 bases from V and 11 from J, leaving 25 bases between them. The CDR3 has 15 amino acids. CDR3 sequence: CSVDLVGPLDNEQYF. For the CDR3, the DNA is TGCAGCGTTGACCTCGTGGGACCCCTTGACAATGAGCAGTACTTC.

This clonotype has more than one count but fewer than ten. The genes are TRBV5-1 and TRBJ2-3, with 7 positions matching TRBD1. With V trimmed by 4 bases and J by 0 bases, 5 bases remained unmatched. This CDR3 is 15 amino acids long. Germline V gene data show CDR1 as SGHRS and CDR2 as YFSETQ. The chain's CDR3 is CASSLPGQSTDTQYF. DNA for the CDR3: TGCGCCAGCAGCCTACCGGGACAGAGCACAGATACGCAGTATTTT.

The chain combines TRBV10-2 with TRBJ2-1, with 10 bases aligning to TRBD2. The CDR3 covers 14 residues. V trimming: 4 bases; J trimming: 12 bases; junction bases outside the gene matches: 9. Germline V gives CDR1 WSHSY, CDR2 SAAADI. The CDR3, as DNA: TGCGCCAGCAGTGTTGGGACTAGCGTGATGGGGCAGTTCTTC. Translation gives CASSVGTSVMGQFF.

The J gene is TRBJ1-4, the V gene TRBV14; no definite D call. Germline V gives CDR1 SGHDN, CDR2 FVKESK. The CDR3 loop spans 16 amino acids. Trimming shortened V by 1 base and J by 7 bases, and 16 bases separated the two germline ends. CDR3 coding DNA: TGTGCCAGCAGCCAAGCGTTCGTGTACGTGACTGAAAAACTGTTTTTT. As protein: CASSQAFVYVTEKLFF.

CDR3 nucleotide sequence: TGTGCCAGCAGTTTCCTAGTGCCGGGGGGCTCCTACGAGCAGTACTTC. Encoded protein: CASSFLVPGGSYEQYF. The gene calls are TRBV27 and TRBJ2-7; 7 nucleotides agree with TRBD2. The length of the CDR3 is 16 residues. CDR1 MNHEY and CDR2 SMNVEV come from the germline V gene (reference sequence). Trimming removed 3 bases from V and 0 bases from J; junction bases left unmatched: 8.

This chain links TRBV7-2 with TRBJ1-2; D is perhaps TRBD1 (5 bases). The CDR3 extends over 16 amino acids. Between the trimmed V and J ends, which lost 1 base and 4 bases, there was a span of 16 bases. Germline V lookup: CDR1 SGHTA, CDR2 FQGNSA. The CDR3 here is CASSLDVRVQPYGYTF. The CDR3 coding sequence is TGTGCCAGCAGCTTAGACGTCAGGGTTCAGCCCTATGGCTACACCTTC.

The J gene is TRBJ1-1, the V gene TRBV15; D gene ambiguous. V lost 0 bases to trimming and J lost 4 bases, with 12 bases between them. CDR1 is LNHNV and CDR2 is YYDKDF in the germline V gene (reference sequence). The CDR3 runs to 15 residues. CDR3: CATSRDKGMSTEAFF. CDR3 bases: TGTGCCACCAGCAGAGATAAAGGAATGAGCACTGAAGCTTTCTTT.

The rearrangement links TRBV6-2 or TRBV6-3 to TRBJ2-5, with TRBD1 as a possible D gene (6 bases). The CDR3 is made up of 17 amino acids. Looked up from germline, CDR1 is MNHEY and CDR2 is SVGEGT. Trimming left V 0 bases short and J 5 bases short, with 19 bases between. For the CDR3, the DNA is TGTGCCAGCAGTTACTCGACTACAGGGCCCCGGTTGGAGACCCAGTACTTC. The encoded protein is CASSYSTTGPRLETQYF.

Turning to this clonotype: Germline and junction disagree at one end, which may indicate a read error. The J gene is TRBJ2-1, the V gene TRBV7-2, with 12 bases lining up with TRBD2. The CDR3 runs to 15 residues. Germline assignment: CDR1 SGHTA and CDR2 FQGNSA. This CDR3 reads CAGSLDGTSGNEQFF. In nucleotides, the CDR3 is TGTGCCGGCAGCTTAGACGGGACTAGCGGGAATGAGCAGTTCTTC.

The chain recombines TRBV24-1 with TRBJ2-2; 7 bases are a match to TRBD2. The CDR3 has 15 amino acids. Germline CDR1 reads KGHDR; CDR2 reads SFDVKD. The ends lost 5 bases at V and 4 bases at J; junction bases unmatched: 6. CDR3 sequence reads: CATSGRASGTGELFF. The CDR3, as DNA: TGTGCCACCAGTGGAAGGGCTAGCGGCACCGGGGAGCTGTTTTTT.

The chain combines TRBV3-1 with TRBJ1-1; D unresolved. The CDR3 covers 13 residues. Trimming removed 1 base from V and 11 bases from J, with 14 bases in between. Germline loops: CDR1 LGHDT, CDR2 YNNKEL (reference sequence). This CDR3 reads CASSQGGLLEAFF. For the CDR3, the DNA is TGTGCCAGCAGCCAAGGCGGGCTCTTAGAGGCTTTCTTT.